The source of this T cell receptor (beta chain) is a study of T-cell memory formation after mild COVID-19. Germline V gene sequence: CDR1 SGHTA, CDR2 FQGNSA. J gave up 6 bases and V 5 bases, and 16 bases lay outside the gene matches. The CDR3 is 16 amino acids. This clonotype occurred once. The antigen remains unidentified. Study-wide findings and caveats: There was a balanced CD4/CD8 profile in clones contracting day 15 to 85, and later expanders leaned CD4+. Mainly CM and EM harbored the contracting CD4+ clones; mainly EMRA harbored the CD8+ ones.

From the 5' RACE reads, TCRdb called clonotypes with MiXCR, one entry per CDR3 protein. The table lists hundreds of thousands of distinct CDR3 sequences, approximately 15% of them singletons, with about 7.5% in the top ten. The gene calls are TRBV7-2 and TRBJ2-7; 7 bases are a match to TRBD2. This TCR came from an adult woman who had mild COVID-19 (a few samples of this study predate the infection). Cell type and time point are not known. The sequencing sample was made of PBMCs or a T cell subset sorted from them (not recorded which). The CDR3: CASSAFGFAGAGEQYF. As DNA, the CDR3 is TGTGCCAGCAGCGCCTTTGGGTTCGCGGGAGCTGGCGAGCAGTACTTC.